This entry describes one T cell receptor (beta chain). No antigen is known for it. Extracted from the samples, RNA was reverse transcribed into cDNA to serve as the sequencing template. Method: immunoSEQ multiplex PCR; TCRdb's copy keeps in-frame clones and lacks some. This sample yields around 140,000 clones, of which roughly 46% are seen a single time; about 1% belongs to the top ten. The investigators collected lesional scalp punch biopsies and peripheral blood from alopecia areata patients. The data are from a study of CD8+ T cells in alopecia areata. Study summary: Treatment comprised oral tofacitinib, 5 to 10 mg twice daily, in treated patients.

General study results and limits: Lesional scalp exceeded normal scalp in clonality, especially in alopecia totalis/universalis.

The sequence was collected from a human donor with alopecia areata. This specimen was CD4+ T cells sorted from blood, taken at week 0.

The CDR3 sequence: CATSRVRAQPQHF. The CDR3 DNA sequence: TGTGCCACCAGCAGAGTCAGGGCTCAGCCCCAGCATTTT. This chain links TRBV15 with TRBJ1-5; TRBD1 is a possible D gene (5 bases). Between the trimmed V and J ends, which lost 1 base and 6 bases, there was a span of 7 bases. CDR1 and CDR2 (germline): LNHNV, YYDKDF (reference sequence). The CDR3 is made up of 13 amino acids.